These T cell receptor beta chains were read from a single sample in a study of OX40 agonist ivuxolimab in advanced cancers. Libraries were prepared by immunoSEQ multiplex PCR; TCRdb keeps only in-frame clonotypes and omits some of them. The data hold about 45,000 clones, with around 90% observed a single time. This specimen was CD4+ or CD8+ T cells sorted from blood, taken in a trial of the OX40 agonist ivuxolimab. These receptors all come from an adult with an advanced solid tumor such as melanoma, head and neck, liver or kidney cancer. CDR3s include the opening cysteine and the closing phenylalanine or tryptophan. The D gene is left open where the match is weak. Expanded clones get a size class; other rows say once, few or many, or leave the size out.

J: TRBJ1-4; V: TRBV14; D: NA; size: NA; DNA: TGTGCCAGCAGCCGTTCCAGCCTTGCAACTAATGAAAAACTGTTTTTT; CDR3: CASSRSSLATNEKLFF
J: TRBJ2-3; V: TRBV10-2; D: TRBD2; size: NA; DNA: TGCGCCAGCAGTCTTAGTCCGGCCAGACTAGCGGGAGATACGCAGTATTTT; CDR3: CASSLSPARLAGDTQYF
J: TRBJ2-1; V: TRBV15; D: NA; size: once; DNA: TGTGCCACCAGCAGGGACACTGTGCCCGGGGGTGAGCAGTTCTTC; CDR3: CATSRDTVPGGEQFF
J: TRBJ1-4; V: TRBV7-2; D: NA; size: NA; DNA: TGTGCCAGCAGCTTAGTATTGGGGGTCTCTAGTGAAAAACTGTTTTTT; CDR3: CASSLVLGVSSEKLFF
J: TRBJ1-3; V: TRBV28; D: TRBD1; size: few; DNA: TGTGCCAGCAGTGGGACAGGGGGATCTGGAAACACCATATATTTT; CDR3: CASSGTGGSGNTIYF
J: TRBJ2-1; V: TRBV7-8; D: TRBD2; size: NA; DNA: TGTGCCAGCAGCGGTCGGACTAGCGGGAGTATCGCGAATGAGCAGTTCTTC; CDR3: CASSGRTSGSIANEQFF
J: TRBJ1-5; V: TRBV18; D: TRBD1; size: NA; DNA: TGTGCCAGCTCACCCACCAGACAGGGTGGTCAGCCCCAGCATTTT; CDR3: CASSPTRQGGQPQHF
J: TRBJ2-5; V: TRBV12-5; D: NA; size: NA; DNA: TGTGCTAGTGGTCTCAGTGAAGAGACCCAGTACTTC; CDR3: CASGLSEETQYF
J: TRBJ2-1; V: TRBV19; D: TRBD2; size: NA; DNA: TGTGCCAGTAGTCTAGCGGGAGTAAGGGAGCAGTTCTTC; CDR3: CASSLAGVREQFF
J: TRBJ2-1; V: TRBV7-7; D: TRBD2; size: NA; DNA: TGTGCTAGCAGCCTGGGACTACTCAATTACAATGAGCAGTTCTTC; CDR3: CASSLGLLNYNEQFF
J: TRBJ1-3; V: TRBV28; D: TRBD1; size: NA; DNA: TGTGCCACACGCCGACAGGGGAACTCTGGAAACACCATATATTTT; CDR3: CATRRQGNSGNTIYF
J: TRBJ1-1; V: TRBV7-9; D: NA; size: NA; DNA: TGTGCCAGCAGCTTAGGAGGAGGGGAAACTGAAGCTTTCTTT; CDR3: CASSLGGGETEAFF
J: TRBJ1-1; V: TRBV6-1; D: NA; size: NA; DNA: TGTGCCAGCAGTGAACGGAAAGGGGATGAAGCTTTCTTT; CDR3: CASSERKGDEAFF
J: TRBJ2-4; V: TRBV7-8; D: TRBD2; size: NA; DNA: TGTGCCAGCAGCTACGGCGCTAGCGGGAGGGCCGGCCCCAAAAACATTCAGTACTTC; CDR3: CASSYGASGRAGPKNIQYF
J: TRBJ2-1; V: TRBV6-1; D: TRBD2; size: NA; DNA: TGTGCCAGCAACCAGCGGGAGTACAGTGAGCAGTTCTTC; CDR3: CASNQREYSEQFF
J: TRBJ2-7; V: TRBV27; D: NA; size: once; DNA: TGTGCCAGCAGTGAAATAAGGGCGTCGGCCTACGAGCAGTACTTC; CDR3: CASSEIRASAYEQYF
J: TRBJ2-5; V: TRBV30; D: NA; size: NA; DNA: TGTGCCTGGAGTCCTACAGGGATCCAAGAGACCCAGTACTTC; CDR3: CAWSPTGIQETQYF
J: TRBJ2-3; V: TRBV7-8; D: NA; size: NA; DNA: TGTGCCAGCAGCTTAGTCGCGGGATTCACAGATACGCAGTATTTT; CDR3: CASSLVAGFTDTQYF
J: TRBJ2-7; V: TRBV28; D: NA; size: once; DNA: TGTGCCAGCAGTCCAACAGGGAACTCCTACGAGCAGTACTTC; CDR3: CASSPTGNSYEQYF
J: TRBJ1-6; V: TRBV30; D: NA; size: NA; DNA: TGTGCCTGGAGTGTACCGAGGTCGGGCTCACCCCTCCACTTT; CDR3: CAWSVPRSGSPLHF
J: TRBJ2-6; V: TRBV6-1; D: TRBD2; size: NA; DNA: TGTGCCAGCAGTGGCGGGAGGAGCTCTGGGGCCAACGTCCTGACTTTC; CDR3: CASSGGRSSGANVLTF
J: TRBJ1-1; V: TRBV7-3; D: TRBD1; size: once; DNA: TGTGCCAGCAGCCAGACAGGGGTAAACACTGAAGCTTTCTTT; CDR3: CASSQTGVNTEAFF
J: TRBJ2-1; V: TRBV10-1; D: NA; size: few; DNA: TGCGCCAGCAGCCCGGGAATTTACAATGAGCAGTTCTTC; CDR3: CASSPGIYNEQFF
J: TRBJ2-1; V: TRBV6-1; D: NA; size: NA; DNA: TGTGCCAGCAGGCGGTCCCAAGGATCCTACAATGAGCAGTTCTTC; CDR3: CASRRSQGSYNEQFF
J: TRBJ2-7; V: TRBV6-5; D: NA; size: NA; DNA: TGTGCCAGCAGCCCGACAGGAATCGAGCAGTACTTC; CDR3: CASSPTGIEQYF
J: TRBJ2-7; V: TRBV18; D: TRBD1; size: NA; DNA: TGTGCCAGCTCACCACCCATGACAGGGTCAAACGAGCAGTACTTC; CDR3: CASSPPMTGSNEQYF
J: TRBJ2-1; V: TRBV9; D: NA; size: NA; DNA: TGTGCCAGCAGCCGGAGCAACAATGAGCAGTTCTTC; CDR3: CASSRSNNEQFF
J: TRBJ2-1; V: TRBV27; D: NA; size: NA; DNA: TGTGCCAGCAGTTTTTACCCGACAGGAGGTGCTAACAATGAGCAGTTCTTC; CDR3: CASSFYPTGGANNEQFF
J: TRBJ2-1; V: TRBV7-9; D: NA; size: NA; DNA: TGTGCCAGCAGCCCACGGGACACCCGCTACAATGAGCAGTTCTTC; CDR3: CASSPRDTRYNEQFF
J: TRBJ2-7; V: TRBV6-5; D: TRBD2; size: NA; DNA: TGTGCCAGCAGCCCCGGGACTAGCGGGTTAGAGCAGTACTTC; CDR3: CASSPGTSGLEQYF
J: TRBJ2-7; V: TRBV5-3; D: TRBD2; size: NA; DNA: TGTGCCAGAAGCCCTCTAGCGGGGACCTACGAGCAGTACTTC; CDR3: CARSPLAGTYEQYF
J: TRBJ2-7; V: TRBV27; D: TRBD1; size: NA; DNA: TGTGCCAGCAGTCCAACGACAGGGCCTACGAAGTACTTC; CDR3: CASSPTTGPTKYF
J: TRBJ2-1; V: TRBV10-1; D: TRBD2; size: NA; DNA: TGCGCCAGCAGTAAGGTAATAGCGGGAAACAATGAGCAGTTCTTC; CDR3: CASSKVIAGNNEQFF
J: TRBJ2-7; V: TRBV28; D: NA; size: NA; DNA: TGTGCCAGCAGTTCAAGCCGACAGCCCTACGAGCAGTACTTC; CDR3: CASSSSRQPYEQYF